The entry below describes one T cell receptor beta chain. Trimming at V came to 2 bases and at J to 3 bases, leaving 8 bases not matched to a gene. The CDR3 covers 16 residues. In germline, CDR1 is SEHNR, CDR2 FQNEAQ (reference sequence). This record comes from a study of T cell changes during pregnancy in multiple sclerosis. Sequencing was performed with immunoSEQ multiplex PCR; in TCRdb, only in-frame clones are kept and a portion is missing. The sample records about 41,000 clones, over 90% being singletons. The genes are TRBV7-9 and TRBJ2-3; TRBD1 aligns across 7 bases. Sequencing used CD8+ T cells from peripheral blood mononuclear cells, obtained in the third trimester of pregnancy. The receptor was isolated from a female donor with multiple sclerosis, enrolled in a pregnancy study. CDR3 in DNA: TGTGCCAGCAGCTTACCCCGGGACAGACATACAGATACGCAGTATTTT. This encodes CASSLPRDRHTDTQYF. The variable domain in full, with the rest retrieved from reference TRBV7-9 and TRBJ2-3, is DTGVSQNPRHKITKRGQNVTFRCDPISEHNRLYWYRQTLGQGPEFLTYFQNEAQLEKSRLLSDRFSAERPKGSFSTLEIQRTEQGDSAMYLCASSLPRDRHTDTQYFGPGTRLTVL.